These 10 T cell receptor beta chains came from one sample sequenced in a study of blood T cell repertoires in COVID-19 (dated by TCRdb to the early 2020s). The library was made by the immunoSEQ multiplex PCR assay. In TCRdb, the immuneACCESS table is reduced to in-frame sequences with V and J assigned. These tables do not hold every clone; where another copy was compared, an unresolved V gene accounts for under half, and the others remain unexplained. Recorded for this sample are around 270,000 clones; 85% to 90% of them occurred a single time. The top ten hold around 4.4% of the sample. The sample was peripheral blood. These receptors came from a man aged 40-55 years with acute or convalescent COVID-19.

DNA of the CDR3: TGTGCCAGCAGCCGAGACAGGGAGCAGTTCTTC. Residues: CASSRDREQFF. The chain has TRBV6-2 or TRBV6-3 and TRBJ2-1, with D maybe TRBD1 (6 bases). The V and J ends lost 6 bases and 10 bases respectively, with 10 bases between them. The CDR3 length is 11 residues. The germline V gene has CDR1 MNHEY and CDR2 SVGEGT.

The rearrangement links TRBV19 to TRBJ2-1; TRBD1 might be the D (6 bases). The CDR3 sequence is 17 residues long. Per germline, CDR1 LNHDA and CDR2 SQIVND (reference sequence). Trimming left V 5 bases short and J 7 bases short, with 24 bases between. CDR3 DNA: TGTGCCAGTAGTCCTCCCTTGGGCTCATCAAGGGGGAATGAGCAGTTCTTC. Translation: CASSPPLGSSRGNEQFF.

This sequence joins TRBV5-6 and TRBJ2-2, with 10 bases matching TRBD1. The V segment lost 3 bases and the J segment 5 bases; nucleotides outside the gene matches: 4. Per germline, CDR1 SGHDT and CDR2 YYEEEE. The CDR3 runs 15 residues. The CDR3: CASSWDRGRTGELFF. The CDR3, as DNA: TGTGCCAGCAGCTGGGACAGGGGTCGGACCGGGGAGCTGTTTTTT.

This clone was seen only a few times. The V gene is TRBV10-3, the J gene TRBJ1-6, with a tentative D call TRBD1 (6 bases). V lost 4 bases and J 12 bases, leaving 13 bases between the germline ends. This CDR3 is built from 13 residues. Germline V lookup: CDR1 ENHRY, CDR2 SYGVKD. The CDR3 sequence is CAISGTGYEPLHF. CDR3 sequence (DNA): TGTGCCATCAGTGGTACAGGGTACGAACCCCTCCACTTT.

The V call is TRBV5-1, the J call TRBJ1-6; 9 bases fit TRBD1. The V gene's germline CDR1 is SGHRS and CDR2 YFSETQ. The CDR3 loop spans 16 amino acids. J gave up 10 bases and V 3 bases, and 11 bases lay outside the gene matches. In DNA, the CDR3 is TGCGCCAGCAGCTCTTTCCCGGGACAGGGCGGCTCACCCCTCCACTTT. Encoded protein: CASSSFPGQGGSPLHF.

This chain uses TRBV6-6 with TRBJ1-2, with TRBD1 matching 7 bases. The CDR3 contains 13 residues. The V segment lost 4 bases and the J segment 7 bases; nucleotides outside the gene matches: 6. Germline V gives CDR1 MNHNY, CDR2 SVGAGI (reference sequence). The CDR3 reads CASSLQGSAGYTF. The DNA of the CDR3 is TGTGCCAGCAGTTTACAGGGGAGCGCTGGCTACACCTTC.

This sequence joins TRBV14 and TRBJ1-2; maybe TRBD1 (5 bases). Trimming removed 1 base from V and 7 bases from J, with 10 bases in between. The germline CDR1 and CDR2 sequences are SGHDN and FVKESK. The CDR3 runs to 13 residues. CDR3 sequence reads: CASSQGGGTGYTF. CDR3 in DNA: TGTGCCAGCAGCCAAGGGGGGGGGACTGGCTACACCTTC.

V gene TRBV24-1 combines with J gene TRBJ2-2; D is possibly TRBD2 (5 bases). The ends were cut back, 1 base at V and 7 bases at J, with 6 bases in the middle. The CDR3 length is 13 residues. From germline, CDR1 is KGHDR and CDR2 SFDVKD. Written as DNA, the CDR3 is TGTGCCACCAGTGATTTCCGGGGCGGGGAGCTGTTTTTT. It is translated as CATSDFRGGELFF.

The sample holds a few counts of this clone. V gene TRBV30 combines with J gene TRBJ1-1; D uncertain. V was pared by 0 bases and J by 0 bases, with 5 bases between. The CDR3 covers 13 residues. The V gene's germline CDR1 is GTSNPN and CDR2 SVGIG (reference sequence). The CDR3 DNA reads TGTGCCTGGAGTGTTCAGATGAACACTGAAGCTTTCTTT. Its translation: CAWSVQMNTEAFF.

The chain links TRBV3-1 (or the pseudogene TRBV3-2) to TRBJ1-6, with D tentatively TRBD1 (6 bases). V gave up 3 bases and J gave up 8 bases, with 17 bases separating them. This CDR3 comprises 16 residues. Germline V gene data show CDR1 as LGHDT and CDR2 as YNNKEL (reference sequence). CDR3 coding DNA: TGTGCCAGCAGCCACCTAGGGGGAGTTTGGGATTCACCCCTCCACTTT. Protein product: CASSHLGGVWDSPLHF.